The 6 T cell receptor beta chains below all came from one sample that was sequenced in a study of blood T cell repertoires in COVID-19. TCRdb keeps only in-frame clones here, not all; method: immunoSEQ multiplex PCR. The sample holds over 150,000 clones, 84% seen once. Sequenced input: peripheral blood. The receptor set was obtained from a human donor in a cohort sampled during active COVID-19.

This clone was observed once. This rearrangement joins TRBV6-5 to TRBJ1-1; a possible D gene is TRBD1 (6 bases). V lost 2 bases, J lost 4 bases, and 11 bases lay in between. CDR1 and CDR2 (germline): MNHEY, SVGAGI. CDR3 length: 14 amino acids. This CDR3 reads CASSYTGFSTEAFF. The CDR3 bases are TGTGCCAGCAGTTACACAGGGTTTAGCACTGAAGCTTTCTTT.

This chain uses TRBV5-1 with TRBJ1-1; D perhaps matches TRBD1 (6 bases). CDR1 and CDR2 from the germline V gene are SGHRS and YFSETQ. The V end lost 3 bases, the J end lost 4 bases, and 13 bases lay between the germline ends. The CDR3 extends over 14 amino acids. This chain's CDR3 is CASSSGRGPTEAFF. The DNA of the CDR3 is TGCGCCAGCAGCTCGGGCAGGGGTCCCACTGAAGCTTTCTTT.

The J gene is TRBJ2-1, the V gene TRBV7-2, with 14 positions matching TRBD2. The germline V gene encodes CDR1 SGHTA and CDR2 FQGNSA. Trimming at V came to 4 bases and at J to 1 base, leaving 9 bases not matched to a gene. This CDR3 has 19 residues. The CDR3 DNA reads TGTGCCAGCAGCTGGGGGACTAGCGGGGGCCCCAGGTCCTACAATGAGCAGTTCTTC. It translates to CASSWGTSGGPRSYNEQFF.

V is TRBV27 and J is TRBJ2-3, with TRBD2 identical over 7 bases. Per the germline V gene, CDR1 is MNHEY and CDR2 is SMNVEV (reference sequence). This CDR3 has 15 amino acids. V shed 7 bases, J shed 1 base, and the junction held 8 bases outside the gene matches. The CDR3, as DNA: TGTGCCAGCACCGACGAGAGCGGGGGCACAGATACGCAGTATTTT. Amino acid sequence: CASTDESGGTDTQYF.

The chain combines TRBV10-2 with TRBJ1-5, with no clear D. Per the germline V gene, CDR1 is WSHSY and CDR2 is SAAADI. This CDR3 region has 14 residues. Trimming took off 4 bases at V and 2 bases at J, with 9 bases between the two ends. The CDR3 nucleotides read TGCGCCAGCAGTGTGAGGGCCGGCAATCAGCCCCAGCATTTT. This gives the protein CASSVRAGNQPQHF.

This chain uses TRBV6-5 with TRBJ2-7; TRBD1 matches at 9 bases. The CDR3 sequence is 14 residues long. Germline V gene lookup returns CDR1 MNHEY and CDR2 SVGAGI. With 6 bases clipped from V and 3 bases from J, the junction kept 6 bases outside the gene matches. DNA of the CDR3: TGTGCCAGCAGCGGGACAGGGCCTCTCTACGAGCAGTACTTC. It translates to CASSGTGPLYEQYF.